Sequencing of this TCR beta chain was carried out in a study of early T cells in non-severe SARS-CoV-2 infection. Study-wide background: Unpaired chains resulted from sequencing bulk RNA of unsorted whole blood. Findings and caveats of the study: Matching with VDJdb favored anti-spike CD8 responses (missing private and CD4 specificities).

Unique molecular identifiers (one per individual cDNA molecule) were attached. Each CDR3 protein is one row after TCRdb ran MiXCR on the 5' RACE reads. The profile shows over 60,000 distinct CDR3 sequences, over 9% of them singletons. The germline gives CDR1 SGHDT, CDR2 YYEEEE. The V end was cut by 3 bases, the J end by 2 bases, with 20 bases between. CDR3 length: 17 residues. This clonotype was observed many times. Its antigen is still unknown. This receptor was taken from an adult who was a healthcare worker with PCR-confirmed SARS-CoV-2 infection or an uninfected control (not recorded which). The sequencing here drew on whole blood, taken at baseline. The chain carries TRBV5-6 and TRBJ2-5, with D possibly TRBD2 on 5 matching bases. In nucleotides, the CDR3 is TGTGCCAGCAGCTGGGAGTCGGCAGAAGAAATTCAAGAGACCCAGTACTTC. Amino acid sequence: CASSWESAEEIQETQYF.